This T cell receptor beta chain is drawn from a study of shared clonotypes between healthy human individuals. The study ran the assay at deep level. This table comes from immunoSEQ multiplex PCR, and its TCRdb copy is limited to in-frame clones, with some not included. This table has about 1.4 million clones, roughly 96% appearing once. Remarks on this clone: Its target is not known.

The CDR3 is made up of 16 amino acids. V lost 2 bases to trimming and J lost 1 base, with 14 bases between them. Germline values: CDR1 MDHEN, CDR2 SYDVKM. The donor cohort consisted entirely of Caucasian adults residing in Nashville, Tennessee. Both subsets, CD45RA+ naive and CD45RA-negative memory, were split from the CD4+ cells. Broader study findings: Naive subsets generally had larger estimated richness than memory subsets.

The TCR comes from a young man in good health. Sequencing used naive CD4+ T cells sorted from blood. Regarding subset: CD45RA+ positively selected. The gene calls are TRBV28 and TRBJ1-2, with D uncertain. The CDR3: CASSLNDQSINYGYTF. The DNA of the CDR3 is TGTGCCAGCAGTTTAAACGACCAGTCCATTAACTATGGCTACACCTTC.